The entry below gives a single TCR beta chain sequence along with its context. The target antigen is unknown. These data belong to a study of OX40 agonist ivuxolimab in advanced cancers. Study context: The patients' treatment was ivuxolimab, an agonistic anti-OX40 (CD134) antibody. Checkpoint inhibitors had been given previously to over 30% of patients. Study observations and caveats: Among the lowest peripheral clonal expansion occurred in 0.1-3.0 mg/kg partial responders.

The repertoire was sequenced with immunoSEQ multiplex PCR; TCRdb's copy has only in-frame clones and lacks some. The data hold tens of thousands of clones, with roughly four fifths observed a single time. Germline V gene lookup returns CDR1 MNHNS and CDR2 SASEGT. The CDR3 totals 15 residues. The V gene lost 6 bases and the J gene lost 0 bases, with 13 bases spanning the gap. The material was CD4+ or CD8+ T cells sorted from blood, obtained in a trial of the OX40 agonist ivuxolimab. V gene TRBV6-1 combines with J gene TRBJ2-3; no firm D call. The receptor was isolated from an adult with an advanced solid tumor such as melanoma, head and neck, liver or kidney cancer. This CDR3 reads CASRVILTSTDTQYF. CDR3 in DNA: TGTGCCAGCAGGGTGATACTAACTAGCACAGATACGCAGTATTTT.